The clone carrying this T cell receptor beta chain shows up as medium-sized by frequency. Germline-derived CDR1 and CDR2 are SGHRS and YFSETQ. The CDR3 runs to 15 residues. The sample originates from a study of CD8 T cells in cerebrospinal fluid in Alzheimer's disease. CSF cells were profiled by 10X single-cell V(D)J and 5' expression. From its re-call of the 10x single-cell sequencing reads, TCRdb lists each CDR3 protein once, without DNA. This repertoire comprises 480 or so distinct CDR3 sequences; its ten largest clones make up approximately 43%. The sample was cerebrospinal fluid. The source of this sequence is a human donor with Parkinson's disease. The genes are TRBV5-1 and TRBJ2-7; TCRdb outputs TRBD1, but without DNA this stays unchecked. The CDR3 loop is CASRGGEGASYEQYF.